Sequencing of this TCR beta chain was carried out in a study of T cell responses to AZD1222 COVID-19 vaccine. Findings and caveats of the study: Two AZD1222 administrations were followed by greater Spike-specific TCR breadth and depth. Reports indicate that nearly half of spike-specific TCRs are directed at unmutated variant regions. With dominance at 160-218 and 743-854, vaccine-associated CD4 TCRs spanned spike.

The CDR3 totals 14 residues. Germline V gene sequence: CDR1 SGHDT, CDR2 YYEEEE. Germline trimming cut 4 bases from V and 6 bases from J; bases unmatched to any gene: 5. In regard to this clone: The antigen remains undetermined.

Clones were read by immunoSEQ multiplex PCR, and TCRdb kept only the in-frame ones, dropping some. The sample holds some 140,000 clones, 85% to 95% seen once. The sample was peripheral blood, taken on day 0 of AZD1222 vaccination. The genes are TRBV5-6 and TRBJ2-1, with 9 bases identical to TRBD1. This receptor was taken from an adult in good health. CDR3 region: CASSAGQGLNEQFF. Here the CDR3 DNA reads TGTGCCAGCAGCGCGGGACAGGGACTCAATGAGCAGTTCTTC.